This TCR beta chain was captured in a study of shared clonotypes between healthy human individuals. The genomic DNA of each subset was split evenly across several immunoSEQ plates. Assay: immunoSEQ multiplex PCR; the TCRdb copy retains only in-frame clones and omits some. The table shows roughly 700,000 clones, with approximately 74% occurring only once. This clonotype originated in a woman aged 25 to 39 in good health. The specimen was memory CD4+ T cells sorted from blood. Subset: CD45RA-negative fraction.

Written as DNA, the CDR3 is TGTGCCAGCGCGACAGGTCGCCGGAATCAGCCCCAGCATTTT. It specifies CASATGRRNQPQHF. The rearrangement joins TRBV2 to TRBJ1-5; D may be TRBD1 (6 bases). This CDR3 comprises 14 residues. Germline lookup yields CDR1 SNHLY and CDR2 FYNNEI. Trimming cost V 8 bases and J 4 bases, with 15 bases left between them.